This T cell receptor beta chain appears in the sequencing data of a study of regulatory T cells in long-lasting Graves disease. Germline V gene data show CDR1 as MNHNS and CDR2 as SASEGT. The CDR3 covers 15 residues. V trimming: 7 bases; J trimming: 2 bases; junction bases outside the gene matches: 8. A few counts support this clonotype. CDR3 regions were amplified by Arm-PCR using iRepertoire HTBI primers to build TCR beta libraries. TCRdb reanalysed the multiplex PCR reads using MiXCR and keeps one entry per CDR3 protein. The sample has roughly 360,000 distinct CDR3 sequences; 20% to 25% are singletons. Specified time point: persistent/refractory GD, antithyroid drugs over 5 years with positive TRAb. The authors made the TCR library using RNA they extracted from PBMCs. As collected, the peripheral blood samples measured nine milliliters each and went into EDTA tubes.

The J gene is TRBJ2-7, the V gene TRBV6-1, with 10 bases lining up with TRBD1. The sequences come from peripheral blood mononuclear cells (PBMCs), collected when the disease was refractory, from a patient treated with antithyroid drugs. The receptor comes from a middle-aged woman with Graves disease. CDR3 sequence (DNA): TGTGCCAGCACAACCAGACAGGGGGCCGCCTACGAGCAGTACTTC. Encoded protein: CASTTRQGAAYEQYF.